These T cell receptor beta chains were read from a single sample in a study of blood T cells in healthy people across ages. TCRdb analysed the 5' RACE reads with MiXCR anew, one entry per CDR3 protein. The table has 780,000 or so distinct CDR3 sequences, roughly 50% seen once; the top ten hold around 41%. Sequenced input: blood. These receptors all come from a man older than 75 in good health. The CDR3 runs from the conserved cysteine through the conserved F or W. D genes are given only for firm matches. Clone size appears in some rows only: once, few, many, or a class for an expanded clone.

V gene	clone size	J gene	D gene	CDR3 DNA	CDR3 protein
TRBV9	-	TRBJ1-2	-	TGTGCCAGCAGCCATCCTACTAAGGGAGATAACTATGGCTACACCTTC	CASSHPTKGDNYGYTF
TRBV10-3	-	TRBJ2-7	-	TGTGCCATCAGGCAGGGACCCTACGAGCAGTACTTC	CAIRQGPYEQYF
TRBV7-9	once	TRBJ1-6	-	TGTGCCAGCAGCTTAGAGGGGCGTTCACCCCTCCACTTT	CASSLEGRSPLHF
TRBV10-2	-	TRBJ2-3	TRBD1	TGCGCCAGCAGTGAGCAAAGATCGGGACAGGGCGAGTATTTT	CASSEQRSGQGEYF
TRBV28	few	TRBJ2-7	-	TGTGCCAGCAGTTTAGGGGGGGCGGATAGCTACGAGCAGTACTTC	CASSLGGADSYEQYF
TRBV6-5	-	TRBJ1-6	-	TGTGCCAGCACCCACCCGGGACACTCAAGTTATTCACCCCTCCACTTT	CASTHPGHSSYSPLHF
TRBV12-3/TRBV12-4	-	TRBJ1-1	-	TGTGCCAGCAGCTTGACAGGTCGAGGGAGCCCTGAAGCTTTCTTT	CASSLTGRGSPEAFF
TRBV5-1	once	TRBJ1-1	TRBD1	TGCGCCAGCAGCTTCGCAGGGGGCGGGGGAGGCACTGAAGCTTTCTTT	CASSFAGGGGGTEAFF
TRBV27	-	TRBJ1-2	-	TGTGCCAGCAGTTTATCAGGACAGAGTGGGGGCTACACCTTC	CASSLSGQSGGYTF
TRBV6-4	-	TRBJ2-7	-	TGTGCCAGCAGTCCATTCGAACAGGTACTCTCCTACGAGCAGTACTTC	CASSPFEQVLSYEQYF
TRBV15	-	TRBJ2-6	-	TGTGCCACTCGGGGGTACTCTGGGGCCAACATCCTGACTTTC	CATRGYSGANILTF
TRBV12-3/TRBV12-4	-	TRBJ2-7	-	TGTGCCAGCAGGAAGACAGCTTCCCTGGGGTACGAGCAGTACTTC	CASRKTASLGYEQYF
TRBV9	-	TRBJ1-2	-	TGTGCCAGCGGAGGGTTGAACTATGGCTACACCTTC	CASGGLNYGYTF
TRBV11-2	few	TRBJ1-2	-	TGTGCCAGCAGCCGGACACCTAACTATGGCTACACCTTC	CASSRTPNYGYTF
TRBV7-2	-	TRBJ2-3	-	TGTGCCAGCAGCCCTCAGGGGGGGGATACGCAGTATTTT	CASSPQGGDTQYF
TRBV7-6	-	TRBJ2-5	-	TGTGCCAGCAGCTGGACCGTCCAAGAGACCCAGTACTTC	CASSWTVQETQYF
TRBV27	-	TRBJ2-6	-	TGTGCCAGCAGTTTATTGGCAGGAGGGACTGCAGGGGCCAACGTCCTGACTTTC	CASSLLAGGTAGANVLTF
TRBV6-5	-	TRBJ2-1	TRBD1	TGTGCCAGCCGAGGACAGGGATTTTACAATGAGCAGTTCTTC	CASRGQGFYNEQFF
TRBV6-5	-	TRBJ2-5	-	TGTGCCAGCAGTTATGGGCCGGGAGAGGCTGAGACCCAGTACTTC	CASSYGPGEAETQYF
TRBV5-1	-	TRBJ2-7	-	TGCGCCAGCAGCCCCTGGCGGGAAGGGGACGAGCAGTACTTC	CASSPWREGDEQYF
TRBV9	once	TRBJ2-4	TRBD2	TGTGCCAGCAGCGTAGGCGGTAGCGGGAGTTTCTACATTCAGTACTTC	CASSVGGSGSFYIQYF
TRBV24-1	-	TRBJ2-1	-	TGTGCCACCAGTAGCTTAAGGAGCGGAGCCAATAATGAGCAGTTCTTC	CATSSLRSGANNEQFF
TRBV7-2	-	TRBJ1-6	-	TGTGCCAGCAGCCCCATGCGGCTGGTGAACGTCGGGAATTCACCCCTCCACTTT	CASSPMRLVNVGNSPLHF